Listed here is a single T cell receptor beta chain. Its antigen is unidentified. The data were obtained in a study of cytomegalovirus exposure and HLA in healthy donors. The wider study: Sequencing of about 179 million T cells in an earlier analysis found under 120 million unique TCR beta sequences. Study-level points and caveats: When presence/absence was analysed, sequencing depth was taken to be roughly uniform across donors. CMV antigen specificity was confirmed in vitro for three CMV-associated chains.

The primer mix had 60 Vbeta and 13 Jbeta primers. Produced via immunoSEQ multiplex PCR; TCRdb's table is partial and in-frame only. Of 80,000 to 100,000 clones listed, about 68% are singletons. Deletions cut 0 bases from V and 15 bases from J, with 13 bases between. CDR1 is SGHDT, CDR2 YYEEEE, per germline. The CDR3 contains 12 residues. This receptor was obtained from a man aged 30 to 45 in good health and CMV-seropositive. The chain is built from TRBV5-6 and TRBJ2-1; no firm D call. The specimen was PBMCs. CDR3: CASSLALGAGFF. The CDR3 nucleotides are TGTGCCAGCAGCTTGGCCCTAGGCGCTGGGTTCTTC.